Following are 15 T cell receptor beta chains from one sample sequenced in a study of OX40 agonist ivuxolimab in advanced cancers. Generated by immunoSEQ multiplex PCR, the TCRdb table keeps only in-frame clones and is missing some. The table records under 50,000 clones, roughly nine tenths of them present only once. The source was CD4+ or CD8+ T cells sorted from blood, collected in a trial of the OX40 agonist ivuxolimab. These receptors originate from an adult with an advanced solid tumor such as melanoma, head and neck, liver or kidney cancer.

The rearrangement uses TRBV30 and TRBJ2-4, with 10 bases fitting TRBD2. This CDR3 is 19 amino acids long. The germline V gene encodes CDR1 GTSNPN and CDR2 SVGIG (reference sequence). Germline trimming cut 0 bases from V and 1 base from J; bases unmatched to any gene: 12. CDR3 residues: CAWSVRSSGRGLAKNIQYF. DNA for the CDR3: TGTGCCTGGAGTGTACGGTCCAGCGGGAGGGGCCTTGCCAAAAACATTCAGTACTTC.

Of note for this clone: One end of the junction does not line up with germline, which may come from a read error. The V and J genes are TRBV7-7 and TRBJ2-1; no clear D. The germline CDR1 and CDR2 sequences are SSHAT and FNYEAQ (reference sequence). CDR3 length equals 13 residues. CDR3 amino acids: CASSWNQYNEQFF. The DNA for the CDR3 is TGTGCTAGCAGCTGGAACCAATACAATGAGCAGTTCTTC.

The chain recombines TRBV4-1 with TRBJ1-1; 7 bases fit TRBD1. Germline CDR1 MGHRA, CDR2 YSYEKL. The V segment lost 4 bases and the J segment 2 bases; nucleotides outside the gene matches: 10. The CDR3 is 16 residues long. In DNA form, the CDR3 reads TGCGCCAGCAGCCCCGCCCAGGGACAGCCAAACACTGAAGCTTTCTTT. This translates into CASSPAQGQPNTEAFF.

CDR3 DNA sequence: TGTGCCAGCAGTAAAACAGGGGTTCAGCCCCAGCATTTT. Translation gives CASSKTGVQPQHF. J is TRBJ1-5 and V is TRBV28; 7 bases are a match to TRBD1. Germline V gene lookup returns CDR1 MDHEN and CDR2 SYDVKM. This CDR3 has 13 amino acids. V dropped 5 bases and J dropped 6; count of bases not matched to a gene: 4.

The genes are TRBV10-1 and TRBJ2-5, with 7 bases lining up with TRBD1. This CDR3 has 13 residues. Germline V gene sequence: CDR1 WNHNN, CDR2 SYGVQD (reference sequence). J lost 5 bases, V lost 3 bases, and 3 bases had no gene match. The DNA of the CDR3 is TGCGCCAGCAGTGACGGCAGGGGGGAGACCCAGTACTTC. The encoded protein is CASSDGRGETQYF.

The V call is TRBV5-1, the J call TRBJ2-5, with 14 bases matching TRBD2. This CDR3 region has 17 residues. Losses at the gene ends were 4 bases for V and 6 bases for J; bases not matched to a gene: 11. Per the germline V gene, CDR1 is SGHRS and CDR2 is YFSETQ. The DNA of the CDR3 is TGCGCCAGCAGCCCATACCCGGGACTAGCGGGAGAAAAGACCCAGTACTTC. Amino acids: CASSPYPGLAGEKTQYF.

The CDR3 region has the DNA TGTGCCAGCAGCCTTGACAGACGCTCTGGAAACACCATATATTTT. Its protein product is CASSLDRRSGNTIYF. The genes are TRBV7-8 and TRBJ1-3; D is possibly TRBD1 (5 bases). Per germline, CDR1 SGHVS and CDR2 FQNEAQ. This CDR3 has 15 amino acids. Deletions cut 5 bases from V and 0 bases from J, with 11 bases between.

The chain employs TRBV28 and TRBJ1-1; D ambiguous. The CDR3 spans 13 residues. The V gene lost 5 bases and the J gene lost 1 base, with 8 bases spanning the gap. Germline CDR1 MDHEN, CDR2 SYDVKM. CDR3 loop: CASSPRQNTEAFF. The DNA for the CDR3 is TGTGCCAGCAGTCCCCGACAGAACACTGAAGCTTTCTTT.

The V gene is TRBV12-5, the J gene TRBJ2-7; the D is unclear. The CDR3 contains 14 residues. V lost 6 bases, J lost 2 bases, and 14 bases lay in between. CDR1 is LGHNT and CDR2 is FRNRAP in the germline V gene. This CDR3 reads CASGPGLGTYEQYF. The CDR3 DNA is TGTGCTAGTGGCCCTGGATTGGGCACCTACGAGCAGTACTTC.

Only a few counts were recorded for this clone. V is TRBV6-4 and J is TRBJ2-2; 7 bases line up with TRBD1. V shed 0 bases, J shed 5 bases, and the junction held 3 bases outside the gene matches. This CDR3 contains 15 residues. CDR1 MRHNA and CDR2 SNTAGT come from the germline V gene. The CDR3 nucleotides are TGTGCCAGCAGTGACTCAGGGGGCTCGACCGGGGAGCTGTTTTTT. Amino acid sequence: CASSDSGGSTGELFF.

This rearrangement joins TRBV7-8 to TRBJ1-2, with 10 positions matching TRBD1. CDR3 length: 15 residues. Germline trimming cut 1 base from V and 7 bases from J; bases unmatched to any gene: 6. Looked up from germline, CDR1 is SGHVS and CDR2 is FQNEAQ. The CDR3 loop reads CASSLVDRGRGGYTF. As DNA, the CDR3 is TGTGCCAGCAGCTTAGTTGACAGGGGGCGCGGTGGCTACACCTTC.

The CDR3 region is CAISEAQGRYEQYF. Written as DNA, the CDR3 is TGTGCCATCAGTGAGGCACAGGGTAGGTACGAGCAGTACTTC. The chain recombines TRBV10-3 with TRBJ2-7; a weak D match, TRBD1 (6 bases). The CDR3 loop spans 14 amino acids. Germline-derived CDR1 and CDR2 are ENHRY and SYGVKD. The V and J ends lost 2 bases and 4 bases respectively, with 12 bases between them.

The rearrangement links TRBV10-1 to TRBJ2-2; D remains ambiguous. Trimming removed 10 bases at V and 6 bases at J, with 18 bases between. Germline assignment: CDR1 WNHNN and CDR2 SYGVQD (reference sequence). The CDR3 consists of 14 residues. The CDR3 DNA sequence: TGCGCCACCGGCTCAACTCTAGTCTCCGGGGAGCTGTTTTTT. Translation: CATGSTLVSGELFF.

The rearrangement joins TRBV11-2 to TRBJ2-3, with D possibly TRBD2 on 5 matching bases. Germline CDR1 and CDR2: SGHAT and FQNNGV. Trimming removed 2 bases at V and 6 bases at J, with 6 bases between. CDR3 length: 12 residues. The CDR3 spells CASSLPGDTQYF. Here the CDR3 DNA reads TGTGCCAGCAGCTTACCGGGGGATACGCAGTATTTT.

The genes are TRBV7-9 and TRBJ2-7; D call uncertain. From germline, CDR1 is SEHNR and CDR2 FQNEAQ (reference sequence). V lost 1 base and J lost 3, with 10 bases in between. This CDR3 has 14 amino acids. The CDR3 sequence is CASSLGQSSYEQYF. For the CDR3, the DNA is TGTGCCAGCAGCTTAGGGCAGTCCAGCTACGAGCAGTACTTC.